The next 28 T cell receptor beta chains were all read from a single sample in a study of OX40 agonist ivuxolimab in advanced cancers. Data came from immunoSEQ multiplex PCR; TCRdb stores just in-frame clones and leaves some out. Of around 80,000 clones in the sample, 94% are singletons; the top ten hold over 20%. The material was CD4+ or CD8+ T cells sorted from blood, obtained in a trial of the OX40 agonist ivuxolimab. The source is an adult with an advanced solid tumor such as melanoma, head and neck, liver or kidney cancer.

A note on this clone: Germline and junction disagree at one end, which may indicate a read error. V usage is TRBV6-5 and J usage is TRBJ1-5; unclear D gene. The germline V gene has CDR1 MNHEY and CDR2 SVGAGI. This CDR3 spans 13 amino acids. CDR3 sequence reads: CVSSPVMYQPQHF. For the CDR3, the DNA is TGTGTCAGCAGCCCGGTAATGTATCAGCCCCAGCATTTT.

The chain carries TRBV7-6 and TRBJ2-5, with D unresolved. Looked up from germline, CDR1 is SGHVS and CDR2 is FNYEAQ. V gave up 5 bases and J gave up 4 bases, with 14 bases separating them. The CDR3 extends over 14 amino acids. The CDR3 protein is CASSPTRARETQYF. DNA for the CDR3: TGTGCCAGCAGCCCCACAAGGGCTCGAGAGACCCAGTACTTC.

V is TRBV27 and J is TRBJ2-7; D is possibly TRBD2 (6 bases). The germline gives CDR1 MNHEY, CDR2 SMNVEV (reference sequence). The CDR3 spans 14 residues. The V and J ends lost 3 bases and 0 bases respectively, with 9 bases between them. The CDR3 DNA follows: TGTGCCAGCAGTTTTTCGGGAGACTCCTACGAGCAGTACTTC. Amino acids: CASSFSGDSYEQYF.

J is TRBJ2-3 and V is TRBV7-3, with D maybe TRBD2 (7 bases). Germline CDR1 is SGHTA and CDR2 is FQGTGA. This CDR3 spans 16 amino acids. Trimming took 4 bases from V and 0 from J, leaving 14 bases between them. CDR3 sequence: CASSSTAGASTDTQYF. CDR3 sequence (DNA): TGTGCCAGCAGCTCGACGGCGGGGGCTAGCACAGATACGCAGTATTTT.

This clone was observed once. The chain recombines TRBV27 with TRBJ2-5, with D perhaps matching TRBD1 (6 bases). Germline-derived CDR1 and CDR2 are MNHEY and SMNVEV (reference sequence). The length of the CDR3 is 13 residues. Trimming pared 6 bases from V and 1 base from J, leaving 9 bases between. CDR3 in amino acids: CASSGTLQETQYF. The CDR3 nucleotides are TGTGCCAGCAGCGGGACACTCCAAGAGACCCAGTACTTC.

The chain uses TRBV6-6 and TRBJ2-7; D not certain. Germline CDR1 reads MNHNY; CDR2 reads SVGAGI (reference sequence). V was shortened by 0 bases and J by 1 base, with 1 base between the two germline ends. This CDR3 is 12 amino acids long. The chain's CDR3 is CASSYSSYEQYF. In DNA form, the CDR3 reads TGTGCCAGCAGTTACTCATCCTACGAGCAGTACTTC.

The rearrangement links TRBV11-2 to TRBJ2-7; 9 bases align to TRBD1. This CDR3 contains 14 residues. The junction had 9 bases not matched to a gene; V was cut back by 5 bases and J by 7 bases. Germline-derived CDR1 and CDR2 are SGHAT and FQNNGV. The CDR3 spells CASSQRDRAGEQYF. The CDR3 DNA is TGTGCCAGCAGCCAGCGGGACAGGGCGGGTGAGCAGTACTTC.

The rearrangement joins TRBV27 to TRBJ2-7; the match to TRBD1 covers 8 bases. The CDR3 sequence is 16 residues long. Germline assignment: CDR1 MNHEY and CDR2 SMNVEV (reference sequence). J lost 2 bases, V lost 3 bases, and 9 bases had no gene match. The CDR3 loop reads CASSFLGDRPTYEQYF. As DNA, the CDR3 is TGTGCCAGCAGTTTCTTAGGGGACAGGCCGACCTACGAGCAGTACTTC.

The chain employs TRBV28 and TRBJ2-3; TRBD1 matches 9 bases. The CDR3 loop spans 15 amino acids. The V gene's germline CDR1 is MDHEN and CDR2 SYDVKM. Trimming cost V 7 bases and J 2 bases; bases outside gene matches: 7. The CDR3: CASITGTGTTDTQYF. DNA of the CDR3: TGTGCCAGCATTACCGGGACAGGGACCACAGATACGCAGTATTTT.

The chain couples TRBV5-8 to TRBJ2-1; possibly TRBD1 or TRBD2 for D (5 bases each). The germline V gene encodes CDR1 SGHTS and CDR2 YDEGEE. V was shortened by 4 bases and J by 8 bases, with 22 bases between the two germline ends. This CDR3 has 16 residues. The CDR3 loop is CASSVPRGRVSDEQFF. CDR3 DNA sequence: TGTGCCAGCAGCGTACCCCGGGGCAGGGTCTCGGATGAGCAGTTCTTC.

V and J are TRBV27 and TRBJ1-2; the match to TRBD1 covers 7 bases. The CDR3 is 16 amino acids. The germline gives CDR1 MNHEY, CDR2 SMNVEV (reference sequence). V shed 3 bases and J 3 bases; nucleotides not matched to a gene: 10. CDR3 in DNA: TGTGCCAGCAGTTTGGGGACAGCGGGGGCGGACTATGGCTACACCTTC. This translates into CASSLGTAGADYGYTF.

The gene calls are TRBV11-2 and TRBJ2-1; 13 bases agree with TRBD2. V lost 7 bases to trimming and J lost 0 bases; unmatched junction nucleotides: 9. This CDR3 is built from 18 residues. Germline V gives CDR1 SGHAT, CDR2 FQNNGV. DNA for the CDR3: TGTGCCAGCACCTCACTAGCGGGAGGGCCGAGCTCCTACAATGAGCAGTTCTTC. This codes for CASTSLAGGPSSYNEQFF.

The CDR3 loop is CASSLTGVMDEQFF. For the CDR3, the DNA is TGCGCCAGCAGCTTGACAGGGGTCATGGATGAGCAGTTCTTC. The rearrangement links TRBV5-1 to TRBJ2-1; 7 nucleotides line up with TRBD1. Germline assignment: CDR1 SGHRS and CDR2 YFSETQ. The CDR3 has 14 residues. J was trimmed by 8 bases and V by 1 base; bases with no gene match: 6.

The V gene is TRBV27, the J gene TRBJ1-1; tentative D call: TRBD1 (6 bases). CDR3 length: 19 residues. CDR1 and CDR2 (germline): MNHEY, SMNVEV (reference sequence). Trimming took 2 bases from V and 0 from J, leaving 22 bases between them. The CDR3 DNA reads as TGTGCCAGCAGTTTAAACAGGGAATTGGCCGCCGGTATGAACACTGAAGCTTTCTTT. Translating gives CASSLNRELAAGMNTEAFF.

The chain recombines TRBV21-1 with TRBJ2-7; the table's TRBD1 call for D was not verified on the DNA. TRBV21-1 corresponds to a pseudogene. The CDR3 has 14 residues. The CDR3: CASSKRQQPHEQYF. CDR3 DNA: TGTGCCAGCAGCAAAAGACAACAGCCCCACGAGCAGTACTTC.

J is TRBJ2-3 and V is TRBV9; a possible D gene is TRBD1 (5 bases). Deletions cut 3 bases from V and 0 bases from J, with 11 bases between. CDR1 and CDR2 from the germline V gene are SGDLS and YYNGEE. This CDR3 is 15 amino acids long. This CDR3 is CASSARATSTDTQYF. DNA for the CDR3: TGTGCCAGCAGCGCCAGGGCTACTAGCACAGATACGCAGTATTTT. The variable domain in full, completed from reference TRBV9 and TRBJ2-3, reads DSGVTQTPKHLITATGQRVTLRCSPRSGDLSVYWYQQSLDQGLQFLIQYYNGEERAKGNILERFSAQQFPDLHSELNLSSLELGDSALYFCASSARATSTDTQYFGPGTRLTVL.

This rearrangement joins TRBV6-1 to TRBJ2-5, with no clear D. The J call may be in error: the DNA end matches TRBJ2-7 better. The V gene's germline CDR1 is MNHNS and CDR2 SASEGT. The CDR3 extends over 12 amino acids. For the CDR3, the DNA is TGTGCCAGCAGCCGCTTAGACGGCGAGCAGTACTTC. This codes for CASSRLDGEQYF.

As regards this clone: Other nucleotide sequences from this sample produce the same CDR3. The CDR3 region is CASSLDRGNYGYTF. The CDR3 DNA follows: TGTGCCAGCAGCTTAGACAGGGGGAACTATGGCTACACCTTC. V is TRBV5-6 and J is TRBJ1-2, with TRBD1 matching over 9 bases. V shed 2 bases, J shed 2 bases, and the junction held 1 base outside the gene matches. The CDR3 consists of 14 residues. The germline V gene encodes CDR1 SGHDT and CDR2 YYEEEE.

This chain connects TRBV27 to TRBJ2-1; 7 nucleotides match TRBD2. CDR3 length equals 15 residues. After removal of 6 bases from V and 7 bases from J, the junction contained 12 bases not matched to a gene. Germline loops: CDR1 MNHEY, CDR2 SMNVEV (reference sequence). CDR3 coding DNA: TGTGCCAGCAGCATGGGGGTGGGAGGGAGAAATGAGCAGTTCTTC. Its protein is CASSMGVGGRNEQFF.

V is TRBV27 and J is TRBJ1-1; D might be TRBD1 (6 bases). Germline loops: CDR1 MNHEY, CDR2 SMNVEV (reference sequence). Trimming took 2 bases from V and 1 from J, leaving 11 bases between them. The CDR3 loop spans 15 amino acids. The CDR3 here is CASSLRTTGNTEAFF. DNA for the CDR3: TGTGCCAGCAGTTTAAGAACGACAGGGAACACTGAAGCTTTCTTT.

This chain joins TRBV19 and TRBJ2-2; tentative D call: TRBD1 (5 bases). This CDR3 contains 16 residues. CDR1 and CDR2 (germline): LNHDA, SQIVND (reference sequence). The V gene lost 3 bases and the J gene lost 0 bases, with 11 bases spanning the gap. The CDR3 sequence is CASSMYRTSNTGELFF. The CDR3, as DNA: TGTGCCAGTAGTATGTATCGGACATCGAACACCGGGGAGCTGTTTTTT.

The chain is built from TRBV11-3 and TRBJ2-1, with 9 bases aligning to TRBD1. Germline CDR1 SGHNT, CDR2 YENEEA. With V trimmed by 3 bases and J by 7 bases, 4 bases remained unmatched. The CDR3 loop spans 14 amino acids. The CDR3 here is CASSFAGQGNEQFF. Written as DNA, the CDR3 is TGTGCCAGCAGCTTCGCGGGACAGGGTAATGAGCAGTTCTTC.

CDR3 coding DNA: TGTGCCAGCAGCCCCTGGACTGGAAACACCATATATTTT. It is translated as CASSPWTGNTIYF. The chain couples TRBV9 to TRBJ1-3; D is ambiguous. The V and J ends lost 4 bases and 2 bases respectively, with 7 bases between them. Germline loops: CDR1 SGDLS, CDR2 YYNGEE. The CDR3 consists of 13 residues. The full variable domain, rest sourced from reference TRBV9 and TRBJ1-3, is DSGVTQTPKHLITATGQRVTLRCSPRSGDLSVYWYQQSLDQGLQFLIQYYNGEERAKGNILERFSAQQFPDLHSELNLSSLELGDSALYFCASSPWTGNTIYFGEGSWLTVV.

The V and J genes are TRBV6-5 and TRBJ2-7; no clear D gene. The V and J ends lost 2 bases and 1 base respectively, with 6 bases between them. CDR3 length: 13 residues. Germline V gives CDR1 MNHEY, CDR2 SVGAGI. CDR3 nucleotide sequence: TGTGCCAGCAGTTACCCGAATTCCTACGAGCAGTACTTC. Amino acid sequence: CASSYPNSYEQYF.

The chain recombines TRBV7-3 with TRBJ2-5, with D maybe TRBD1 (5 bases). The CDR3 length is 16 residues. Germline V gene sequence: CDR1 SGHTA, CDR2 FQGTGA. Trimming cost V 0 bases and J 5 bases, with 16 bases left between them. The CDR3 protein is CASSLTPWQGEETQYF. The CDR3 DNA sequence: TGTGCCAGCAGCTTAACGCCGTGGCAGGGTGAGGAGACCCAGTACTTC.

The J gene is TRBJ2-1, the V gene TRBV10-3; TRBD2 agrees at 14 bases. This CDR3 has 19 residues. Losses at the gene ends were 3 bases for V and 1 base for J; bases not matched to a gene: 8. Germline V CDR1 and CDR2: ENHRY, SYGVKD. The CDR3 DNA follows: TGTGCCATCAGTGACCGCGGACTAGCGGGAGGAGGGTCCTACAATGAGCAGTTCTTC. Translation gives CAISDRGLAGGGSYNEQFF.

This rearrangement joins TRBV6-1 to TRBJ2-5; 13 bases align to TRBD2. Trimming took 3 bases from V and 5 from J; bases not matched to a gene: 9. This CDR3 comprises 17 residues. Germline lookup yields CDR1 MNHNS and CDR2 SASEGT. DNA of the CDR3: TGTGCCAGCAGTGATGGGACTAGCGGGGCGGTGTGGGAGACCCAGTACTTC. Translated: CASSDGTSGAVWETQYF.

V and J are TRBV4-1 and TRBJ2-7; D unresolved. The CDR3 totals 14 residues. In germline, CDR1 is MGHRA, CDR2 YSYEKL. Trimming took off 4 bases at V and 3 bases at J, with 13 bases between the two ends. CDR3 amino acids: CASSLRTVLYEQYF. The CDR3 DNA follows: TGCGCCAGCAGCCTCCGGACGGTCCTCTACGAGCAGTACTTC.